This T cell receptor (beta chain) was found in a study of T cells in women clearing cervical HPV infection (dated by TCRdb to the late 2010s). Turning to the overall study: The cases were over 20 women with histologically confirmed HPV16-related CIN3 or worse, and 2 of these cases were invasive cancers. The approximately 23 controls were women who cleared a single incident HPV16 infection within 12 months without developing precancer or cancer. Blood from cases was collected at the visit at which the lesion was first identified, whereas blood from controls was collected once infection was no longer detected. Among cases, blood sampling came a median of 149 days after lesion detection, with an interquartile range of about 80 to 210 days. Since only a few of the women had HLA typing available, the possibility that HLA type was acting as a confounder could not be ruled out. An exploratory proof-of-principle case-control study, nested within the Guanacaste HPV Natural History Study in Costa Rica, was conducted to compare TCR repertoires across cervical HPV16 outcomes. Cases and controls were matched on age within five years and on year of sample collection. Cases had a median age of about 34 years and controls had a median age of around 40, with no significant differences in baseline characteristics. The parent cohort enrolled 10,000 or so women aged 18 or older in Guanacaste, Costa Rica, during about 1992 to 1995 and followed them for seven to eight years. As quality controls, five blinded duplicates were added to each group, bringing the total to 60 or so samples made up of 50 participants and 10 or so replicates.

V lost 0 bases and J lost 3 bases, and the count of bases not matched to a germline gene is 1. The CDR3 has 16 amino acids, counting the end cysteine and phenylalanine. Sequencing covers 39 bases of the CDR3, shown here with the frame starting at base 1. CDR1 and CDR2 were assigned from the germline V gene as ENHRY and SYGVKD. Every participant had a single incident cervical HPV16 infection, and prevalent HPV16 infections were excluded. Cervical HPV DNA was detected with MY09/MY11 PCR, and genotyping was done by dot-blot hybridization. About 14 mL of heparinized blood were centrifuged, and the buffy coat was split into aliquots, frozen at -30 degrees C, and then kept at -80 degrees C. QIAGEN kits were used to extract genomic DNA from the buffy coat specimens. On this clone: Its target antigen remains unknown. The read falls 3 residues short of the CDR3 end, and the missing part is taken from the germline J gene.

Broad study findings and their caveats: TRBV6-7 relative abundance was lower in cases than in controls (0.11% versus 0.16%; Bonferroni P = 0.0008). T-cell numbers per sample were unknown, so richness differences could reflect varying T-cell content rather than repertoire biology. The cross-sectional design could not show whether associations preceded infection or resulted from it; effector/memory subsets and HPV-specific T cells were not isolated. TCR repertoire richness was significantly higher in CIN3+ cases than in controls across sequencing depths, while evenness did not differ. Cases were distinguished from controls with an estimated AUC of approximately 0.83 by random forest classifiers combining richness and V gene abundances.

TCR beta CDR3 regions were amplified by multiplex PCR from an average of about 1,100 ng genomic DNA per sample using the immunoSEQ assay. Primer bias was corrected in the assay by using a complete synthetic TCR repertoire to establish an amplification baseline. Amplicons were sequenced on the Illumina platform. The paper's data handling went like this. Sequences were error-corrected by clustering with frequency ratios and a modified nearest-neighbor algorithm and were then analyzed in the immunoSEQ Analyzer with IMGT gene definitions. At each rarefaction depth, TCR richness and evenness were averaged over 20 rarefaction repeats, and samples with fewer sequences than the depth were excluded. Wilcoxon rank sum tests with FDR correction were used to compare V, D and J gene relative abundances between the groups. Blinded duplicates gave an intraclass correlation of around 95% for TCR richness and an average of around 76% across some 62 gene segments. The immuneACCESS repertoire file appears here via TCRdb, limited to in-frame rearrangements. These files lack a portion of the clones; in checked studies, under half of the deficit traces to unresolved V genes, and the cause of the others is not known. D and trimming were read from the DNA, whereas the V and J calls and clone size are those reported in that table. The table for this sample lists about 23,000 clones. The ten largest account for 2% to 3% of the sample.

Source material: blood buffy coat. This sequence originates from a woman aged 18 to 75 with a cervical HPV16 infection that either progressed to CIN3+ or cleared (not recorded which). The chain links TRBV10-3 with TRBJ2-6, and 8 junction bases match TRBD1. The CDR3 DNA, read in part, is TGTGCCATCAGTGAGTCGGACAGGGTTGGGGCCAACGTC. This is translated as CAISESDRVGANV. The complete CDR3 reads CAISESDRVGANVLTF.